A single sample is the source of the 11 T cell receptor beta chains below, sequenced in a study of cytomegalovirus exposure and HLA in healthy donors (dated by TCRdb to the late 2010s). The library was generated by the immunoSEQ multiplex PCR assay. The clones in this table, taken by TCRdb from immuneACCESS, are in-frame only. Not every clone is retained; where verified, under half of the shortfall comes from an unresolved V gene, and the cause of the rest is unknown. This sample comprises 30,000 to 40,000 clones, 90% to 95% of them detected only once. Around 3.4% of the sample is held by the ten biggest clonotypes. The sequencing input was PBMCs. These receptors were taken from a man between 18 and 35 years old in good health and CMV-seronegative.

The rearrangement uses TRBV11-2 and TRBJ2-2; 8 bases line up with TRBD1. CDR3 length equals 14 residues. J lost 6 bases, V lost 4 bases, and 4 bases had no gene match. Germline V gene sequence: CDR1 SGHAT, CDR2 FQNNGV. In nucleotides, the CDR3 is TGTGCCAGCAGCTCGACAGGGGTGGCCGGGGAGCTGTTTTTT. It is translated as CASSSTGVAGELFF.

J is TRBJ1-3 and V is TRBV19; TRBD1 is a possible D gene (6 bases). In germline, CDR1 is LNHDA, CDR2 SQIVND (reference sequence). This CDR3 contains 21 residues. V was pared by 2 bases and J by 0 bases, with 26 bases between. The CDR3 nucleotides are TGTGCCAGTAGTATAACCCCCGTACAGGGCCCTGGGGCTCTCTCTGGAAACACCATATATTTT. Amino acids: CASSITPVQGPGALSGNTIYF.

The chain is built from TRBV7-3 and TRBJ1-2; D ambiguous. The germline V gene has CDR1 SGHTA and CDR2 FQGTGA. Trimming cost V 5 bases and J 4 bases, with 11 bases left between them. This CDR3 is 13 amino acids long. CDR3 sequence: CASSPQEAYGYTF. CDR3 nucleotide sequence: TGTGCCAGCAGCCCCCAGGAAGCCTATGGCTACACCTTC. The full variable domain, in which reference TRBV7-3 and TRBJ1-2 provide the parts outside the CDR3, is GAGVSQTPSNKVTEKGKYVELRCDPISGHTALYWYRQSLGQGPEFLIYFQGTGAADDSGLPNDRFFAVRPEGSVSTLKIQRTERGDSAVYLCASSPQEAYGYTFGSGTRLTVV.

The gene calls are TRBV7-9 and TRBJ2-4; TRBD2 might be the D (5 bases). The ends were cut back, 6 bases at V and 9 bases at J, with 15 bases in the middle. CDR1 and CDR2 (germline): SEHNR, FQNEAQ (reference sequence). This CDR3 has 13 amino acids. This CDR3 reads CASSPGLGGIQYF. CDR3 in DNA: TGTGCCAGCAGTCCCGGACTTGGAGGCATTCAGTACTTC.

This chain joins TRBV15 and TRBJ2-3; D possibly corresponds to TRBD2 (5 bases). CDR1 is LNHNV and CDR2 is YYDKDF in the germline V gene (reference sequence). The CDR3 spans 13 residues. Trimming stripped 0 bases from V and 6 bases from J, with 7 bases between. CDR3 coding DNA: TGTGCCACCAGCAGAGATAGAGGGGATACGCAGTATTTT. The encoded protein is CATSRDRGDTQYF.

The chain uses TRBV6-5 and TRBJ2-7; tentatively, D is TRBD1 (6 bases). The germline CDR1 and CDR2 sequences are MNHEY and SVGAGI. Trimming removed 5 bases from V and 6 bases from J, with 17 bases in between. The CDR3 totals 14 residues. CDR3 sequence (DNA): TGTGCCAGCAGTGGGGGTCAGGGGATTTCCGAGCAGTACTTC. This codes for CASSGGQGISEQYF.

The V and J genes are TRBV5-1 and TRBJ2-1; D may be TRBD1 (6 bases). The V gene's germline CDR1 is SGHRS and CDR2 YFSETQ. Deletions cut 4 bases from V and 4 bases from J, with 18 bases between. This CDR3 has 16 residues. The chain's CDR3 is CASSPPIGGSYNEQFF. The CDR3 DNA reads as TGCGCCAGCAGCCCTCCGATAGGGGGATCGTACAATGAGCAGTTCTTC.

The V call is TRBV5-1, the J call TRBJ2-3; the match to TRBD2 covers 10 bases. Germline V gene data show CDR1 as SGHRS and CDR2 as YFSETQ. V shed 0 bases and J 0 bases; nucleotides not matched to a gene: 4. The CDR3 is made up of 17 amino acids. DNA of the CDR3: TGCGCCAGCAGCTTGGGTAGTAGCGGGAGGAGCACAGATACGCAGTATTTT. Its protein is CASSLGSSGRSTDTQYF.

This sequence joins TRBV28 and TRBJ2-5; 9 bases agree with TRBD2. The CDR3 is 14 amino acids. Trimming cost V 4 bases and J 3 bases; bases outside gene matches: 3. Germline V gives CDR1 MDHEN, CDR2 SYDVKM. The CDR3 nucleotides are TGTGCCAGCAGTTCGACTAGCGGTAAAGAGACCCAGTACTTC. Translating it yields CASSSTSGKETQYF.

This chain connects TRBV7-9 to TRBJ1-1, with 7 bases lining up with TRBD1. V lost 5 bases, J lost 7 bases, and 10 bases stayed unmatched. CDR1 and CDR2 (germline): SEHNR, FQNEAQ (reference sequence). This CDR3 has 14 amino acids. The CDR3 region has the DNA TGTGCCAGCAGCCTAACAGGGGCAGCTTTTGAAGCTTTCTTT. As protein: CASSLTGAAFEAFF.

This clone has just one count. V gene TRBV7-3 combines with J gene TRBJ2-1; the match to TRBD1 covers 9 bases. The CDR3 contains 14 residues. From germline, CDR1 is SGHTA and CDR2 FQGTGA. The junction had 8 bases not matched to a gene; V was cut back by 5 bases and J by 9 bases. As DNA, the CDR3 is TGTGCCAGCAGCCCCGGGGGACAGGGCACTGAGCAGTTCTTC. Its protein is CASSPGGQGTEQFF.